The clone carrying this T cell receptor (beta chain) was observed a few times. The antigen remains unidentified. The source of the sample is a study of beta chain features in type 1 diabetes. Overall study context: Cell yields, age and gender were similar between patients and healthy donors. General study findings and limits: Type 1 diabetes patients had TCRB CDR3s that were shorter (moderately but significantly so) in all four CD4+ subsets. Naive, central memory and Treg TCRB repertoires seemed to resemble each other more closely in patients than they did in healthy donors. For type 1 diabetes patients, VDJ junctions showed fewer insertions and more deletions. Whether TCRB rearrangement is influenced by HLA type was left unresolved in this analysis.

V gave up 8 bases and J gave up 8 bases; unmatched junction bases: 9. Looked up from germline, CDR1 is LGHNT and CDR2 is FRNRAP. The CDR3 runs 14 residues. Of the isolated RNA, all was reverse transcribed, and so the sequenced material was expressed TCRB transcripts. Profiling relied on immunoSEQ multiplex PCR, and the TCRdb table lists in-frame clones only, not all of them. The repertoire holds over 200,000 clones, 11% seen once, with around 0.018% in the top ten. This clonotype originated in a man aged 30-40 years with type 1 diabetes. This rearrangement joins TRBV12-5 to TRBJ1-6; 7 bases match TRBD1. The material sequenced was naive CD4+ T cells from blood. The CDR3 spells CASNLGQNYSPLHF. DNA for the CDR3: TGTGCTAGTAACCTGGGACAGAATTATTCACCCCTCCACTTT.